The text below deals with one TCR beta chain. What it binds is not known. Germline V gives CDR1 WNHNN, CDR2 SYGVQD (reference sequence). After removal of 6 bases from V and 3 bases from J, the junction contained 11 bases not matched to a gene. There are 15 residues in the CDR3. In total, each donor contributed a single heparinised blood draw that averaged around 110 mL. Purity exceeded 95% in all sorted populations. These data are taken from a study of beta chain features in type 1 diabetes. Study-level points and caveats: Researchers report that Type 1 diabetes patients had moderately but significantly shorter TCRB CDR3s across all four CD4+ subsets. cDNA sequencing could over-represent cells with high TCR expression.

Every bit of the isolated RNA underwent reverse transcription, so sequencing read expressed TCRB transcripts. The protocol was immunoSEQ multiplex PCR, while the TCRdb copy is restricted to in-frame clones and leaves out a portion. The table lists roughly 330,000 clones, roughly 14% of them singletons. The TCR sequence derives from a woman aged 18-29 years with type 1 diabetes. The chain joins TRBV10-1 to TRBJ2-7; 7 bases line up with TRBD2. The sample was naive CD4+ T cells from blood. CDR3 bases: TGCGCCAGCAGCGCCGGGACGGCTAGCGGCTACGAGCAGTACTTC. It translates to CASSAGTASGYEQYF.